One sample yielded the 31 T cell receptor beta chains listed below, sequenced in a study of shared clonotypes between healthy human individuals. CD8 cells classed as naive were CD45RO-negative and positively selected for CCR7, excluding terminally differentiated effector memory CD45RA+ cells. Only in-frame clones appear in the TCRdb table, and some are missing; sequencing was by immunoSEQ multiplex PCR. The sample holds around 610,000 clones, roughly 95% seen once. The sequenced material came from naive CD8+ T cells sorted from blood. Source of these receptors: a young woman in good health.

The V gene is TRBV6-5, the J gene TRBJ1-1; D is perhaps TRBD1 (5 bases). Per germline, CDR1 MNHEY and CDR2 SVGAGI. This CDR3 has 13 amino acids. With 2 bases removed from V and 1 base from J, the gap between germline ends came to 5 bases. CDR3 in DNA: TGTGCCAGCAGTTACGACAGGAACACTGAAGCTTTCTTT. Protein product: CASSYDRNTEAFF.

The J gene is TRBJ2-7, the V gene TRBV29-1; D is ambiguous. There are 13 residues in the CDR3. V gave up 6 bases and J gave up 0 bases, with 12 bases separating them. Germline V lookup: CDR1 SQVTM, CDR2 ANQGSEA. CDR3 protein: CSVAPQDSYEQYF. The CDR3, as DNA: TGCAGCGTCGCCCCTCAGGACTCCTACGAGCAGTACTTC.

The CDR3 loop reads CASSSRLGRPGELFF. The CDR3 DNA sequence: TGTGCCAGCAGCTCCCGATTGGGGCGTCCCGGGGAGCTGTTTTTT. V is TRBV7-9 and J is TRBJ2-2; D possibly corresponds to TRBD1 (5 bases). The CDR3 totals 15 residues. Trimming took off 4 bases at V and 6 bases at J, with 15 bases between the two ends. Per germline, CDR1 SEHNR and CDR2 FQNEAQ (reference sequence).

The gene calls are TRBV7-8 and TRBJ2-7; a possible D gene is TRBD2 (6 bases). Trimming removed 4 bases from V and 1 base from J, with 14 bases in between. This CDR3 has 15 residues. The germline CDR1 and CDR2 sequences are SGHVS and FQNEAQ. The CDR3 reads CASSSSGTGSYEQYF. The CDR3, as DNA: TGTGCCAGCAGCTCTTCCGGGACTGGATCCTACGAGCAGTACTTC.

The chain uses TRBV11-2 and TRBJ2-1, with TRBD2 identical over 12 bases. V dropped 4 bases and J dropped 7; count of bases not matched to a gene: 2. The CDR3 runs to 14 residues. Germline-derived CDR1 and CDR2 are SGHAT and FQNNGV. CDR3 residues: CASSYGTSGNEQFF. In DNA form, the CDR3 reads TGTGCCAGCAGCTACGGGACTAGCGGGAATGAGCAGTTCTTC.

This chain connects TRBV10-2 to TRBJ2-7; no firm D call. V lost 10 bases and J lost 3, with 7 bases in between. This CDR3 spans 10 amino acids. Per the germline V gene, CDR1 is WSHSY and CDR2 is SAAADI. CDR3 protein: CATQDYEQYF. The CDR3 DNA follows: TGCGCCACCCAGGACTACGAGCAGTACTTC.

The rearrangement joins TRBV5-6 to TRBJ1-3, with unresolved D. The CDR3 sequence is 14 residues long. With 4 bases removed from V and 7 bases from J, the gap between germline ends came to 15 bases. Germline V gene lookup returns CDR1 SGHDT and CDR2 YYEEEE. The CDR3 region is CASSVRQVANTIYF. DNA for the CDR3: TGTGCCAGCAGCGTTCGTCAGGTTGCGAACACCATATATTTT. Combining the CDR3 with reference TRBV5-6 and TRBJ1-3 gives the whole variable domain DAGVTQSPTHLIKTRGQQVTLRCSPKSGHDTVSWYQQALGQGPQFIFQYYEEEERQRGNFPDRFSGHQFPNYSSELNVNALLLGDSALYLCASSVRQVANTIYFGEGSWLTVV.

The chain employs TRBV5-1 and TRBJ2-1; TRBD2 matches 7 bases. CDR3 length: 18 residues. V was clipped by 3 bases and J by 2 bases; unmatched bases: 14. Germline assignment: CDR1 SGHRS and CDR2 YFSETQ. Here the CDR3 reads CASSSTEGRELTYNEQFF. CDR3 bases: TGCGCCAGCAGCTCCACCGAGGGGCGGGAGCTCACCTACAATGAGCAGTTCTTC.

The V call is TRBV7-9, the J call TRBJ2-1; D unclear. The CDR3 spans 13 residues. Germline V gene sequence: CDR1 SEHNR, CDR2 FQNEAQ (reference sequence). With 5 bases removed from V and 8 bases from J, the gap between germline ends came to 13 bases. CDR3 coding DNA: TGTGCCAGCAGCCAAAAAATAGGGCATGAGCAGTTCTTC. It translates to CASSQKIGHEQFF.

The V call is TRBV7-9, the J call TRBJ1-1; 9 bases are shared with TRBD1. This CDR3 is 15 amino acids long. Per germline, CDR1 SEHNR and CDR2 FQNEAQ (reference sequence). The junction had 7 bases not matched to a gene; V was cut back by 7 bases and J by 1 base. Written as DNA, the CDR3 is TGTGCCAGCAACACAAGACAGGGGGAGAACACTGAAGCTTTCTTT. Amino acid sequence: CASNTRQGENTEAFF.

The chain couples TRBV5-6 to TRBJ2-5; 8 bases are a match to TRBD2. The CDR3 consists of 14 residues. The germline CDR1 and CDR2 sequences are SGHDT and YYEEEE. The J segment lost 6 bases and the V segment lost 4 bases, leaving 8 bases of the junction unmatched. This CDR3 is CASSQQPGGKTQYF. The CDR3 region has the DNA TGTGCCAGCAGCCAACAACCGGGGGGGAAGACCCAGTACTTC.

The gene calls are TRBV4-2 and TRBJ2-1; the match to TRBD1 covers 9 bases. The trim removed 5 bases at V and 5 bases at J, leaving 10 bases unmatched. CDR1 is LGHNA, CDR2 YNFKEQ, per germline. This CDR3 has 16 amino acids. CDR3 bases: TGTGCCAGCAGCAGTCAGACAGGGGGGATCAACAATGAGCAGTTCTTC. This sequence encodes CASSSQTGGINNEQFF.

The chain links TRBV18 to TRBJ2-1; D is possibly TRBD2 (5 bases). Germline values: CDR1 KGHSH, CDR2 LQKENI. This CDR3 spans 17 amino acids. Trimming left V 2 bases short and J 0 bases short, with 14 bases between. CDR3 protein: CASSPTSGGSSYNEQFF. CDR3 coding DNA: TGTGCCAGCTCACCAACTTCCGGCGGGTCCTCCTACAATGAGCAGTTCTTC.

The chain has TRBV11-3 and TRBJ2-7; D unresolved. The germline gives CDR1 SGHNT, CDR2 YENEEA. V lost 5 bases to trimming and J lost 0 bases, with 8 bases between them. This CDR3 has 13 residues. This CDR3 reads CASSGNHSYEQYF. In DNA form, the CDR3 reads TGTGCCAGCAGCGGGAACCACTCCTACGAGCAGTACTTC.

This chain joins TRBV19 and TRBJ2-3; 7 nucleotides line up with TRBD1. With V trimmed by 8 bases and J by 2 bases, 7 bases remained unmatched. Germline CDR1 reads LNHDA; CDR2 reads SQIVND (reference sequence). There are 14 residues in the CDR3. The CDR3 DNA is TGTGCCAGTGGAAGACAGGGTCCCACAGATACGCAGTATTTT. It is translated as CASGRQGPTDTQYF.

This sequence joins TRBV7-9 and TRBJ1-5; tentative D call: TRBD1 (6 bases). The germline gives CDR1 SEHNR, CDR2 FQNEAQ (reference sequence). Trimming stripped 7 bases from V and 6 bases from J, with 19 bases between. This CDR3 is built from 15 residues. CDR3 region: CASTSNVGGSQPQHF. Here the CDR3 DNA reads TGTGCCAGCACCTCTAATGTAGGGGGAAGTCAGCCCCAGCATTTT.

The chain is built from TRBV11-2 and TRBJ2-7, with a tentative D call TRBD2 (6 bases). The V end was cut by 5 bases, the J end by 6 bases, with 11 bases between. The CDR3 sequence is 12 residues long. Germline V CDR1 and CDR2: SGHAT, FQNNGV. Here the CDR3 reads CASSPPSVEQYF. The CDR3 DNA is TGTGCCAGCAGCCCCCCTAGCGTCGAGCAGTACTTC.

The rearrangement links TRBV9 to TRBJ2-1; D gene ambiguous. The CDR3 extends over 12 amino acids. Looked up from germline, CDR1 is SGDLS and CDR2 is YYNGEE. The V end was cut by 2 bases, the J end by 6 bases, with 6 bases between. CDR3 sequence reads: CASSVGFNEQFF. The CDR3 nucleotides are TGTGCCAGCAGCGTGGGGTTCAATGAGCAGTTCTTC.

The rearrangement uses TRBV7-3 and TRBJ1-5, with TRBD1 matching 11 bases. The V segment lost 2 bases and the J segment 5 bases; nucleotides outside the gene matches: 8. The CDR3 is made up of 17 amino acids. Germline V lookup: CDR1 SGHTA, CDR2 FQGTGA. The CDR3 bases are TGTGCCAGCAGCTTACAGGGGACAGGGGGTCAGGATCAGCCCCAGCATTTT. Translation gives CASSLQGTGGQDQPQHF. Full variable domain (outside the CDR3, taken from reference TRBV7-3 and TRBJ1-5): GAGVSQTPSNKVTEKGKYVELRCDPISGHTALYWYRQSLGQGPEFLIYFQGTGAADDSGLPNDRFFAVRPEGSVSTLKIQRTERGDSAVYLCASSLQGTGGQDQPQHFGDGTRLSIL.

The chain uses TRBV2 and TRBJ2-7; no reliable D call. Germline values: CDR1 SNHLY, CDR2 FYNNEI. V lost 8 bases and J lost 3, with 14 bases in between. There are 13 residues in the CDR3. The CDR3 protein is CASRLFTYYEQYF. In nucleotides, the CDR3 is TGTGCCAGCCGACTTTTCACGTACTACGAGCAGTACTTC.

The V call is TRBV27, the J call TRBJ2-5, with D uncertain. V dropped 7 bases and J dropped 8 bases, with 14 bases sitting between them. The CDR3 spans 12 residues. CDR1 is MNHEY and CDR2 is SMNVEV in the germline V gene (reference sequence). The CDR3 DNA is TGTGCCAGCACGGATCTCAAGAGAACCCAGTACTTC. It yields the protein CASTDLKRTQYF.

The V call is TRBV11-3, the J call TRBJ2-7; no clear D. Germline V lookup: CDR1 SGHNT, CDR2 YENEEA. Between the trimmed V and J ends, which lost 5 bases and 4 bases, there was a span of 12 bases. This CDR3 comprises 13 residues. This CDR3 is CASSHRRDYEQYF. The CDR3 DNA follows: TGTGCCAGCAGCCACCGAAGGGATTACGAGCAGTACTTC.

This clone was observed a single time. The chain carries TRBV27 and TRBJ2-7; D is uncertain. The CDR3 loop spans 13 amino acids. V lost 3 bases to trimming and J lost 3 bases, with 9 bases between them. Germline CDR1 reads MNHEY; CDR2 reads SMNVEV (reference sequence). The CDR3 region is CASSFSPGYEQYF. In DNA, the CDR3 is TGTGCCAGCAGTTTCAGCCCCGGCTACGAGCAGTACTTC.

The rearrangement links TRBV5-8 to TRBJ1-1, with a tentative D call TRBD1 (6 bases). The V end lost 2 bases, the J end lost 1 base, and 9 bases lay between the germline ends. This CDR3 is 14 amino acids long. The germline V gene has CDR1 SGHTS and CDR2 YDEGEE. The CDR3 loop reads CASSLGGANTEAFF. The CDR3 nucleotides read TGTGCCAGCAGCTTAGGGGGGGCGAACACTGAAGCTTTCTTT.

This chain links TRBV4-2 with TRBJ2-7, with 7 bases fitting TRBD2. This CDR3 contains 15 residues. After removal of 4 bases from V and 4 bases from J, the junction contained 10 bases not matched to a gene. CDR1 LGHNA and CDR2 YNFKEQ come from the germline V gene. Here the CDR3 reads CASSPRVAGSYEQYF. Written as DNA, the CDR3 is TGTGCCAGCAGCCCCCGGGTAGCGGGTTCTTACGAGCAGTACTTC.

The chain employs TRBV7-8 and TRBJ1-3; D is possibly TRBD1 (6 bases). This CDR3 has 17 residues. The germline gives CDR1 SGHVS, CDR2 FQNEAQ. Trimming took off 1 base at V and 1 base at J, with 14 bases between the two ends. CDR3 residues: CASSLVRTELSGNTIYF. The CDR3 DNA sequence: TGTGCCAGCAGCTTAGTGCGGACAGAATTATCTGGAAACACCATATATTTT.

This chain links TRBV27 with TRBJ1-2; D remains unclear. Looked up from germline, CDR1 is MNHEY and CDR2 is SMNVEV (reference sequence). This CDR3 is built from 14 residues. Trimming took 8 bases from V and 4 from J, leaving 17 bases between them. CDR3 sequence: CASSLGEVGYGYTF. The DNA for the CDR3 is TGTGCCAGCTCCCTCGGGGAGGTGGGCTATGGCTACACCTTC.

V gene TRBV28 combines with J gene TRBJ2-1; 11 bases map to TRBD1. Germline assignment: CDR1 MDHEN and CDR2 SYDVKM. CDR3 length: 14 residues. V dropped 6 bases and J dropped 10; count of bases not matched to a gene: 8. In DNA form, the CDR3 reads TGTGCCAGCAGGATAGGGACAGGGGGATACGAGCAGTTCTTC. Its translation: CASRIGTGGYEQFF.

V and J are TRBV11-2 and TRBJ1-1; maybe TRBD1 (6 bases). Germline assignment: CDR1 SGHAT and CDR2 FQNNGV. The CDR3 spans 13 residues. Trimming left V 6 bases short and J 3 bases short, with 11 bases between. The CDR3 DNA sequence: TGTGCCAGCAGAGGAGGGGGGCACACTGAAGCTTTCTTT. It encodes CASRGGGHTEAFF.

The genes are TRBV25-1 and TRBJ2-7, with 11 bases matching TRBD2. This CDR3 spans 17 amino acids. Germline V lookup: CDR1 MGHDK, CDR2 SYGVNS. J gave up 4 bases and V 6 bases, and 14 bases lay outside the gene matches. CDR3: CASSQMTGLAGHYEQYF. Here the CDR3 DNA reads TGTGCCAGCAGCCAAATGACCGGACTAGCGGGCCATTACGAGCAGTACTTC.

CDR3 region: CASRIYGSLGNEQFF. For the CDR3, the DNA is TGTGCCAGTAGAATCTACGGGAGTCTGGGCAATGAGCAGTTCTTC. The V call is TRBV19, the J call TRBJ2-1, with a weak D call TRBD2 (6 bases). V was shortened by 6 bases and J by 6 bases, with 18 bases between the two germline ends. The CDR3 has 15 amino acids. Germline CDR1 is LNHDA and CDR2 is SQIVND (reference sequence). Variable domain in full (rest from reference TRBV19 and TRBJ2-1): DGGITQSPKYLFRKEGQNVTLSCEQNLNHDAMYWYRQDPGQGLRLIYYSQIVNDFQKGDIAEGYSVSREKKESFPLTVTSAQKNPTAFYLCASRIYGSLGNEQFFGPGTRLTVL.